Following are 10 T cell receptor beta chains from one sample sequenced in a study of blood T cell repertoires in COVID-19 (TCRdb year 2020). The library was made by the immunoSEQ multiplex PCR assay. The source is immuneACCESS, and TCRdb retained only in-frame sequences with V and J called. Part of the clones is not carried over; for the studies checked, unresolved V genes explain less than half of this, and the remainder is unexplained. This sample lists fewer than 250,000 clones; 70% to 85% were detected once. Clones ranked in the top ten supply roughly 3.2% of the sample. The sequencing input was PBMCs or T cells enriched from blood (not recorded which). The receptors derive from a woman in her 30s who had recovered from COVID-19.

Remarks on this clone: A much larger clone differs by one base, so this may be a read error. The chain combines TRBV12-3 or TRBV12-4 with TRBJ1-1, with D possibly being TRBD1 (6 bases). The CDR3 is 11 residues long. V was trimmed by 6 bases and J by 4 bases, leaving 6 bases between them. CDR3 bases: TGTGCCAGCAGGACAGGCACTGAAGCTTTCTTT. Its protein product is CASRTGTEAFF.

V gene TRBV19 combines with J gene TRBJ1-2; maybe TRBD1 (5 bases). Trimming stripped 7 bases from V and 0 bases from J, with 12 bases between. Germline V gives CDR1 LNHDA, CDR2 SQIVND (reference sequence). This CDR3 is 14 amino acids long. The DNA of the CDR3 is TGTGCCAGTACATTGGGGCCTGCTAACTATGGCTACACCTTC. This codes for CASTLGPANYGYTF.

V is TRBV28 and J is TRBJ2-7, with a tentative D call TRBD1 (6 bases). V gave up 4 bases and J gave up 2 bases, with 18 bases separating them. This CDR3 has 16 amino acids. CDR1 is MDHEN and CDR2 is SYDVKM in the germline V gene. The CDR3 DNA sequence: TGTGCCAGCAGTTCTACGTCGAGGGGGACCCCCTACGAGCAGTACTTC. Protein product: CASSSTSRGTPYEQYF.

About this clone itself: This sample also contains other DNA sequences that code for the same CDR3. The CDR3, as DNA: TGTGCCAGCTCACCGGGACAGGGCCATCAGCCCCAGCATTTT. This translates into CASSPGQGHQPQHF. The chain has TRBV18 and TRBJ1-5, with 9 bases lining up with TRBD1. The CDR3 length is 14 residues. Trimming took 3 bases from V and 5 from J; bases not matched to a gene: 2. CDR1 is KGHSH, CDR2 LQKENI, per germline.

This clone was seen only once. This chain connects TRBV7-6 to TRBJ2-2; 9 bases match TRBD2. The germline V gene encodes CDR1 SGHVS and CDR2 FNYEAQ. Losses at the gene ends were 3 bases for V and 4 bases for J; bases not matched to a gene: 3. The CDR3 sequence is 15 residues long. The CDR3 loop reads CASSLTSGATGELFF. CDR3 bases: TGTGCCAGCAGCTTGACTAGCGGAGCCACCGGGGAGCTGTTTTTT.

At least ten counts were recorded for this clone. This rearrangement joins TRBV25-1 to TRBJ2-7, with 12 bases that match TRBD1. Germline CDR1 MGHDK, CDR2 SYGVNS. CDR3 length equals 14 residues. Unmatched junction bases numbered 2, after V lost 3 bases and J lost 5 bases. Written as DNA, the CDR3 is TGTGCCAGCAGTGAGGGACAGGGGGCAAACGAGCAGTACTTC. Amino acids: CASSEGQGANEQYF.

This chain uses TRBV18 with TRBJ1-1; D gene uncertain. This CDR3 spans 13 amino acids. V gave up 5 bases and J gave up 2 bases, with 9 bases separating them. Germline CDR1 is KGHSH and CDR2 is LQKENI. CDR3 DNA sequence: TGTGCCAGCTCATCCATCACTAACACTGAAGCTTTCTTT. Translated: CASSSITNTEAFF.

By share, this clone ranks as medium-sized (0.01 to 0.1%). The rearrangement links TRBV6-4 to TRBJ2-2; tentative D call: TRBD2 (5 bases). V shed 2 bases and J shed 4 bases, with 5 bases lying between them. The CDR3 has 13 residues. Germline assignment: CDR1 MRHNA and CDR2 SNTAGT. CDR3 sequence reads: CASSDGSTGELFF. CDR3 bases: TGTGCCAGCAGTGACGGGAGCACCGGGGAGCTGTTTTTT.

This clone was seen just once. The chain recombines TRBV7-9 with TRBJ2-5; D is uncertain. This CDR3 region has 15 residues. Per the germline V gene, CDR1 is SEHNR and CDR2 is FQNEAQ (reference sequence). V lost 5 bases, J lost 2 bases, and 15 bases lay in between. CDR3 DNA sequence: TGTGCCAGCAGCCCCTCCACCGCGCGGCAAGAGACCCAGTACTTC. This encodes CASSPSTARQETQYF.

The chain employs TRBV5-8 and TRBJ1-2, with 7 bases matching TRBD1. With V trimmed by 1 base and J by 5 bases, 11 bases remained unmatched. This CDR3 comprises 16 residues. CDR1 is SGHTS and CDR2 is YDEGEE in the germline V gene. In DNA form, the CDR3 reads TGTGCCAGCAGCTTGTATCACAGGGGCCAGGGGTATGGCTACACCTTC. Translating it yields CASSLYHRGQGYGYTF.